The 6 T cell receptor beta chains reported below all come from one sample, sequenced in a study of cytomegalovirus exposure and HLA in healthy donors (dated by TCRdb to 2015 to 2018). Receptors were amplified or captured by the immunoSEQ multiplex PCR assay. TCRdb obtained this table from immuneACCESS and retained in-frame rearrangements with V and J assigned. These tables miss some clones; where compared with another copy, unresolved V genes account for less than half of the shortfall, and the remainder is unexplained. In this sample the table shows over 200,000 clones, 80% to 90% of which occur a single time. Roughly 2% of the sample is in the top ten clones. Sequencing was performed on PBMCs. The source is a woman aged 18-29 years in good health and CMV-seropositive.

This chain uses TRBV29-1 with TRBJ2-1, with a weak D call TRBD2 (5 bases). The CDR3 spans 13 residues. V lost 4 bases, J lost 1 base, and 8 bases lay in between. Germline values: CDR1 SQVTM, CDR2 ANQGSEA. CDR3 sequence: CSVGRPSYNEQFF. The CDR3 bases are TGCAGCGTTGGGAGGCCGTCCTACAATGAGCAGTTCTTC.

CDR3 in amino acids: CASSLEYGTGELFF. In nucleotides, the CDR3 is TGCGCCAGCAGCTTGGAATACGGCACCGGGGAGCTGTTTTTT. The chain combines TRBV5-1 with TRBJ2-2; D gene uncertain. The ends were cut back, 0 bases at V and 4 bases at J, with 7 bases in the middle. CDR1 SGHRS and CDR2 YFSETQ come from the germline V gene. The CDR3 has 14 amino acids.

In this sample, this clone turned up once. The gene calls are TRBV29-1 and TRBJ1-4; D unclear. The CDR3 runs 12 residues. Trimming took off 4 bases at V and 2 bases at J, with 5 bases between the two ends. Germline lookup yields CDR1 SQVTM and CDR2 ANQGSEA. The CDR3 is CSVAPTNEKLFF. CDR3 nucleotide sequence: TGCAGCGTTGCTCCTACTAATGAAAAACTGTTTTTT.

CDR3 sequence reads: CASRRTETYEQYF. CDR3 nucleotide sequence: TGTGCCAGCAGGCGGACAGAGACCTACGAGCAGTACTTC. This rearrangement joins TRBV2 to TRBJ2-7, with D perhaps matching TRBD1 (6 bases). Germline values: CDR1 SNHLY, CDR2 FYNNEI. This CDR3 region has 13 residues. V was pared by 6 bases and J by 2 bases, with 11 bases between.

The chain employs TRBV28 and TRBJ2-7, with TRBD1 as a possible D gene (6 bases). This CDR3 comprises 13 residues. V lost 6 bases, J lost 6 bases, and 15 bases lay in between. Germline CDR1 reads MDHEN; CDR2 reads SYDVKM. Here the CDR3 DNA reads TGTGCCAGCAGCCCGACAGGTTTTGGCGAGCAGTACTTC. Protein: CASSPTGFGEQYF.

The chain is built from TRBV30 and TRBJ2-1; 14 nucleotides align to TRBD2. The CDR3 has 17 residues. Germline-derived CDR1 and CDR2 are GTSNPN and SVGIG (reference sequence). V lost 5 bases to trimming and J lost 4 bases; unmatched junction nucleotides: 10. CDR3 sequence: CAWLGLAGENWYNEQFF. In nucleotides, the CDR3 is TGTGCCTGGTTGGGACTAGCGGGAGAAAATTGGTACAATGAGCAGTTCTTC.